This T cell receptor (beta chain) emerged from a study of CD8 T cells in ankylosing spondylitis. On this clonotype: Its matching antigen is unknown. A single base separates this from a much larger clone, so it may be a read error.

Findings of the study overall: A motif of roughly 8 highly homologous TCR beta variants was seen as apparently characteristic of ankylosing spondylitis blood. Researchers reportedly found disease-linked clones significantly enriched in matched ankylosing spondylitis synovial fluid.

The germline V gene encodes CDR1 SGHKS and CDR2 YYEKEE (reference sequence). This CDR3 region has 15 residues. TCRdb re-called the 5' RACE reads with MiXCR, one entry per CDR3 protein. Here the sample spans around 230,000 distinct CDR3 sequences, 7.5% to 9% being singletons. This receptor was identified in a male donor with ankylosing spondylitis or in good health (not recorded which). The chain links TRBV5-5 to TRBJ1-5; D unresolved. The sequenced material came from blood, either unsorted or a sorted T cell fraction (not recorded which). Here the CDR3 DNA reads TGTGCCAGCAGCTTGTGGTACGGCCCCAATCAGCCCCATCATTTT. Amino acid sequence: CASSLWYGPNQPHHF. Supplemented by reference TRBV5-5 and TRBJ1-5, the full variable domain reads DAGVTQSPTHLIKTRGQQVTLRCSPISGHKSVSWYQQVLGQGPQFIFQYYEKEERGRGNFPDRFSARQFPNYSSELNVNALLLGDSALYLCASSLWYGPNQPHHFGDGTRLSIL.